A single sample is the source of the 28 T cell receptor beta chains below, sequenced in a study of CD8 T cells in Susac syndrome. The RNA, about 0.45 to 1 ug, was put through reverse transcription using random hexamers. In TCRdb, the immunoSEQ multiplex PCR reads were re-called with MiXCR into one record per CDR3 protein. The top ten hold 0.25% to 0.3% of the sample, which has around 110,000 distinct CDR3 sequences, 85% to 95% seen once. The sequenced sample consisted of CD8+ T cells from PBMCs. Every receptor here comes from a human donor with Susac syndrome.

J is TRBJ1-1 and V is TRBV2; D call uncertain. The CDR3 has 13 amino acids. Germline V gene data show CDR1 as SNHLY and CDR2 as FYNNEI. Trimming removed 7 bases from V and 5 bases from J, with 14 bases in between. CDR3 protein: CASTGRSGTEAFF. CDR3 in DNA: TGTGCCAGCACAGGAAGGAGTGGTACTGAAGCTTTCTTT.

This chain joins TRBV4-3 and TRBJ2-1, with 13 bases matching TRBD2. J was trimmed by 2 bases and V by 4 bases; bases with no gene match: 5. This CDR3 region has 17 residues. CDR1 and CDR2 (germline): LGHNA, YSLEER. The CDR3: CASSPGTSGVTYNEQFF. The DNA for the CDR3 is TGCGCCAGCAGCCCCGGGACTAGCGGGGTGACCTACAATGAGCAGTTCTTC.

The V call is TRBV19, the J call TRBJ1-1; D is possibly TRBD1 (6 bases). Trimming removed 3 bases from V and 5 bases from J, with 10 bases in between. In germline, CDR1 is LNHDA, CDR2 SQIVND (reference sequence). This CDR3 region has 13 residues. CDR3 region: CASSMTQGTEAFF. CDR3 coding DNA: TGTGCCAGTAGTATGACACAGGGAACTGAAGCTTTCTTT.

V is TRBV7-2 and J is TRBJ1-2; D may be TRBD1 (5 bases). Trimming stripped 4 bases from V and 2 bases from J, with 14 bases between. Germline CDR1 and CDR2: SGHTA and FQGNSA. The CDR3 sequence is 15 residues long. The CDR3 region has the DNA TGTGCCAGCAGCTACAAAATCCCAGGGAACTATGGCTACACCTTC. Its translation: CASSYKIPGNYGYTF.

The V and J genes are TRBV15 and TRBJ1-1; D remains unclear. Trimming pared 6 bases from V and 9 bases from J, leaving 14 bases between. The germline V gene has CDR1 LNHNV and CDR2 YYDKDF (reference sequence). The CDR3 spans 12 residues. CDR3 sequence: CATSAYDGKAFF. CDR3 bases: TGTGCCACCAGTGCCTACGATGGAAAAGCTTTCTTT.

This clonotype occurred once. The chain's CDR3 is CASSLPSGFYGYTF. The DNA of the CDR3 is TGTGCCAGCAGCTTACCCTCAGGGTTCTATGGCTACACCTTC. The genes are TRBV7-2 and TRBJ1-2; D might be TRBD1 (5 bases). V gave up 2 bases and J gave up 4 bases, with 11 bases separating them. Germline V gives CDR1 SGHTA, CDR2 FQGNSA. The CDR3 extends over 14 amino acids.

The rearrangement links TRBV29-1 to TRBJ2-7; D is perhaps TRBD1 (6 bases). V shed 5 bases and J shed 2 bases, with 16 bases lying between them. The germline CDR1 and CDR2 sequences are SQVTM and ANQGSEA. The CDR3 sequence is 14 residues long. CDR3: CSVLDRLTTYEQYF. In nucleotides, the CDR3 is TGCAGCGTTCTAGACAGGTTAACAACCTACGAGCAGTACTTC.

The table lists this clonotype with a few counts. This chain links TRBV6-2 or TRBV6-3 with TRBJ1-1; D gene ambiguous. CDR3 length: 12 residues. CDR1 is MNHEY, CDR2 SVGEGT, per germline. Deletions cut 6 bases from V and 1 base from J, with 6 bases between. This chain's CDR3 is CASRAGNTEAFF. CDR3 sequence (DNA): TGTGCCAGCAGAGCCGGGAACACTGAAGCTTTCTTT.

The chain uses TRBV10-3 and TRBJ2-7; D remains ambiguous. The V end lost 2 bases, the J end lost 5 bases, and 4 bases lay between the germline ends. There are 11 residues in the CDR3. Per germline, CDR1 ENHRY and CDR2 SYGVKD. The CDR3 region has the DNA TGTGCCATCAGTGAGGGGAACGAGCAGTACTTC. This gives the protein CAISEGNEQYF.

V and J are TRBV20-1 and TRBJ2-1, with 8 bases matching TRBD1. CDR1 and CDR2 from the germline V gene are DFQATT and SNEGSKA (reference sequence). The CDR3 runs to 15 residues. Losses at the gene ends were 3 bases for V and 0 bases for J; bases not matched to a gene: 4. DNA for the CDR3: TGCAGTGCTAGTACAGGGGGGAGCTCCTACAATGAGCAGTTCTTC. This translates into CSASTGGSSYNEQFF.

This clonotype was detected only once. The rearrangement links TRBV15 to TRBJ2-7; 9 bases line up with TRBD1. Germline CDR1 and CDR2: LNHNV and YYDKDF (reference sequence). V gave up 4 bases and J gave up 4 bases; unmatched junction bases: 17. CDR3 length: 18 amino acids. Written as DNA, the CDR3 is TGTGCCACCAGCAACCGGGACAGGGAGGCCCCTTGGGAATACGAGCAGTACTTC. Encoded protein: CATSNRDREAPWEYEQYF.

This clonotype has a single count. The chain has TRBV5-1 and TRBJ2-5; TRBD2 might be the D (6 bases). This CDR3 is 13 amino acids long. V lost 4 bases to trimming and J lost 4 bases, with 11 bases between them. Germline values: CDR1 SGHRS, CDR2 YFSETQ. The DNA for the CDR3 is TGCGCCAGCAGCACTTATAGCGGAGAGACCCAGTACTTC. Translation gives CASSTYSGETQYF.

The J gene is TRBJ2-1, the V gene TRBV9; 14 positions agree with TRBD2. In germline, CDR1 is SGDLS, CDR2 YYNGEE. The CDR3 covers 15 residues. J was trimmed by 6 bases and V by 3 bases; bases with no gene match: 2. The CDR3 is CASSETSGGANEQFF. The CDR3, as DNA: TGTGCCAGCAGCGAGACTAGCGGGGGGGCCAATGAGCAGTTCTTC.

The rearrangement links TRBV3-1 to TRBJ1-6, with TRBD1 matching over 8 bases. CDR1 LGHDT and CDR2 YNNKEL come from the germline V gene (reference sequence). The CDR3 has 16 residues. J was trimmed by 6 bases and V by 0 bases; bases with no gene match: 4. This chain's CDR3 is CASSQEGQGGNSPLHF. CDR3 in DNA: TGTGCCAGCAGCCAAGAAGGACAGGGAGGTAATTCACCCCTCCACTTT.

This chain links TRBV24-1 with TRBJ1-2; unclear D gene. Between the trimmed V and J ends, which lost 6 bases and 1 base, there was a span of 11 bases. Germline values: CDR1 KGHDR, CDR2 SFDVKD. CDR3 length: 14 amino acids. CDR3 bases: TGTGCCACCAGTCCCAGAAGCCATAACTATGGCTACACCTTC. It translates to CATSPRSHNYGYTF.

The CDR3 region is CASSYSEGPWGYTF. The CDR3, as DNA: TGTGCCAGCAGTTACTCTGAAGGGCCGTGGGGCTACACCTTC. This sequence joins TRBV6-5 and TRBJ1-2, with D unresolved. Trimming took 0 bases from V and 8 from J, leaving 13 bases between them. Looked up from germline, CDR1 is MNHEY and CDR2 is SVGAGI. The CDR3 has 14 amino acids.

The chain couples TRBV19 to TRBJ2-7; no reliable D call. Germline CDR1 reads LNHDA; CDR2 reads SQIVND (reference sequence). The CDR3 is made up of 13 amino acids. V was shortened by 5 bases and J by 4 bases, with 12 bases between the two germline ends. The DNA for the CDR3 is TGTGCCAGTAGTTATTTTGTCGGATACGAGCAGTACTTC. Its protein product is CASSYFVGYEQYF.

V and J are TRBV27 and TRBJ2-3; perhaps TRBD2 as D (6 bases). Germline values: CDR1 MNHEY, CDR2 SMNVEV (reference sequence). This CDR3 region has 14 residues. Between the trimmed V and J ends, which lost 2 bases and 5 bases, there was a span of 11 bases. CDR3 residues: CASSLIGGEDTQYF. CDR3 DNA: TGTGCCAGCAGTTTAATCGGGGGTGAAGATACGCAGTATTTT.

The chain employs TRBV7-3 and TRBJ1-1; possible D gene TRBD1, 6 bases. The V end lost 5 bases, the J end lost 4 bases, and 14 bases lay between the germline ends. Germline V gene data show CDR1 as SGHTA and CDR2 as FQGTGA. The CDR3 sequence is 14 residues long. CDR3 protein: CASSPFGGATEAFF. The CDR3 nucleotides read TGTGCCAGCAGCCCCTTCGGGGGGGCCACTGAAGCTTTCTTT.

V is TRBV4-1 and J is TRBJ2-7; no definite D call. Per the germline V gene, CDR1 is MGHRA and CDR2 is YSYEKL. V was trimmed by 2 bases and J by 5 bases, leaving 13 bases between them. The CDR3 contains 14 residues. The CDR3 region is CASSQQDGKDEQYF. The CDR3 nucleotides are TGCGCCAGCAGCCAACAGGACGGAAAGGACGAGCAGTACTTC.

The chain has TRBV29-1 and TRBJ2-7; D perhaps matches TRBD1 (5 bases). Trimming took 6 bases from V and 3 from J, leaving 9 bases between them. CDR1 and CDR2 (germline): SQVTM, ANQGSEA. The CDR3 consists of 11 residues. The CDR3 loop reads CSVGHDYEQYF. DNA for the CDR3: TGCAGCGTAGGACATGACTACGAGCAGTACTTC.

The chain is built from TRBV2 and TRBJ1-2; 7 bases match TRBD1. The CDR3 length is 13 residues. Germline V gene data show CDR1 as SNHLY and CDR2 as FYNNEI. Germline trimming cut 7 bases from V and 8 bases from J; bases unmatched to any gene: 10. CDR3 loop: CASTDGQAGGYTF. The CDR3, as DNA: TGTGCCAGCACCGATGGACAGGCCGGGGGCTACACCTTC.

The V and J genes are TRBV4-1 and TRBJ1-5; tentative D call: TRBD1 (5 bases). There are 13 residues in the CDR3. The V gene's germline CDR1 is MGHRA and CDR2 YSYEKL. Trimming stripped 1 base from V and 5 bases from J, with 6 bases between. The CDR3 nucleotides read TGCGCCAGCAGCCAAGTCAGGGATCAGCCCCAGCATTTT. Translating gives CASSQVRDQPQHF.

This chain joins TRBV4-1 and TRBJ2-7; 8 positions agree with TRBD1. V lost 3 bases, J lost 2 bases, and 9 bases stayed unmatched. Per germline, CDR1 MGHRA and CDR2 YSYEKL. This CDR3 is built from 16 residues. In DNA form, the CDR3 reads TGCGCCAGCAGCCAGGACGACAGGGGCCCCCCCTACGAGCAGTACTTC. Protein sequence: CASSQDDRGPPYEQYF.

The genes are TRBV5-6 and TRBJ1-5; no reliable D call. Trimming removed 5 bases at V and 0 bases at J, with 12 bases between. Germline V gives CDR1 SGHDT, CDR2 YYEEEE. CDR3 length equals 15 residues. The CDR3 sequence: CASRSFGDSNQPQHF. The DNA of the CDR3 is TGTGCCAGCAGATCATTTGGGGATAGCAATCAGCCCCAGCATTTT.

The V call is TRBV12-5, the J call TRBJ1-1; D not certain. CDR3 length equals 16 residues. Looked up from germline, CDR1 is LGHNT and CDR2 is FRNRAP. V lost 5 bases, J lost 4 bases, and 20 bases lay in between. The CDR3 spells CASGRGRAQASTEAFF. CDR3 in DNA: TGTGCTAGTGGTCGCGGGAGGGCCCAAGCTAGCACTGAAGCTTTCTTT.

The CDR3 DNA follows: TGCGCCAGCAGCCAAGCGGGGGGACTCCACTTT. Protein: CASSQAGGLHF. This rearrangement joins TRBV4-1 to TRBJ1-6, with D possibly TRBD1 on 5 matching bases. The CDR3 sequence is 11 residues long. The V gene's germline CDR1 is MGHRA and CDR2 YSYEKL. Trimming removed 1 base at V and 16 bases at J, with 8 bases between.

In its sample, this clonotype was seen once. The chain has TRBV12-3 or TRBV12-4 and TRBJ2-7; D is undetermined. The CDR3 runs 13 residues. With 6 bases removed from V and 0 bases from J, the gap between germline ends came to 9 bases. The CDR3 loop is CASRGRSSYEQYF. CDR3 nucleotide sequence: TGTGCCAGCAGGGGCAGGAGCTCCTACGAGCAGTACTTC.